Listed below are T cell receptor beta chains from one sample, sequenced in a study of OX40 agonist ivuxolimab in advanced cancers. Profiled with immunoSEQ multiplex PCR; TCRdb holds only in-frame clones, not every one. Seen here are tens of thousands of clones, 90% to 95% observed once, and the top ten hold 2% to 3%. The sample was CD4+ or CD8+ T cells sorted from blood, taken in a trial of the OX40 agonist ivuxolimab. The receptors derive from an adult with an advanced solid tumor such as melanoma, head and neck, liver or kidney cancer. Each CDR3 is given with its conserved first and last residue. Clone size is given for some rows only: seen once, a few or many times, or a class if the clone is expanded.

clone_size,cdr3_length,v_call,cdr3_aa
.,13,TRBV7-9,CASSPGQGNEQFF
few,15,TRBV6-6,CASTSREGSNQPQHF
.,14,TRBV28,CASRTGQGLTEAFF
.,14,TRBV6-1,CASSVKDGNYEQYF
.,11,TRBV7-2,CASSLASEQFF
.,19,TRBV27,CASSSPGQGLGLAVYEQYF
.,16,TRBV4-2,CASSQDRTLKTGELFF
.,13,TRBV10-3,CAISVDRTPEQFF
.,15,TRBV10-3,CAISDWKGTEDTQYF
.,11,TRBV5-5,CARFSPDTQYF
once,17,TRBV5-1,CASSFYSDLGIGLEQYF
.,16,TRBV19,CASSIRSRSGLYEQYF
.,14,TRBV6-5,CASSRQGGGQPQHF
.,18,TRBV5-1,CASSPGLAGEWRTDTQYF
.,13,TRBV28,CASSFQGADTQYF
.,13,TRBV6-1,CASSKEGTGELFF
.,15,TRBV11-3,CASSFAGGGRDTQYF
.,16,TRBV7-9,CASSSRVAGAAGELFF
.,12,TRBV28,CASSFRGSEQYF
.,16,TRBV6-1,CASSEEGGGQGGGYTF
.,17,TRBV10-3,CAIRGPRQEIENTEAFF
few,16,TRBV19,CASSIDGTGSSYEQYF
once,13,TRBV6-1,CASKDNSNQPQHF
.,19,TRBV5-1,CASSPGQGRLAGGYGEQFF
.,15,TRBV5-1,CASTFGDRENNEQFF
.,14,TRBV11-2,CASSPPPFSNEQFF
.,16,TRBV7-2,CASSLYGGGRRDTQYF
.,14,TRBV6-5,CATELDFLRYEQYF
.,15,TRBV9,CASSVEGTGGPGYTF